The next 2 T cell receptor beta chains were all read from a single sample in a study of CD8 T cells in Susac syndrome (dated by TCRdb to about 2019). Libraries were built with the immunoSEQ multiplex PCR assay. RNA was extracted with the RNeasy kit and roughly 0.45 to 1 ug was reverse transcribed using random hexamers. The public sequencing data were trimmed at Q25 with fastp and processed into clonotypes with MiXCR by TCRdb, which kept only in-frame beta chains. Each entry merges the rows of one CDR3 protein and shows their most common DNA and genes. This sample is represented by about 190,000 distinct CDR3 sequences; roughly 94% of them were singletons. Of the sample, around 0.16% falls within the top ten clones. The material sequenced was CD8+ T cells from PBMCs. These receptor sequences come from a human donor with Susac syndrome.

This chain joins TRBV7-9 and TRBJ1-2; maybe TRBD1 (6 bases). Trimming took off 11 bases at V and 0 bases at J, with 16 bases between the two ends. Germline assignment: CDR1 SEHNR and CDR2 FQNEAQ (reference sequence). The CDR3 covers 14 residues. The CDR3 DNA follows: TGTGCCGTGGACAGCCCACTCTCTAACTATGGCTACACCTTC. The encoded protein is CAVDSPLSNYGYTF.

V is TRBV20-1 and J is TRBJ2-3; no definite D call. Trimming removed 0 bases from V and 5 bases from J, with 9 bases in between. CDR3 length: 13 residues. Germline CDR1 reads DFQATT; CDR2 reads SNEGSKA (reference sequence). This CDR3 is CSARDLGIDTQYF. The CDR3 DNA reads TGCAGTGCTAGAGATTTGGGCATAGATACGCAGTATTTT.